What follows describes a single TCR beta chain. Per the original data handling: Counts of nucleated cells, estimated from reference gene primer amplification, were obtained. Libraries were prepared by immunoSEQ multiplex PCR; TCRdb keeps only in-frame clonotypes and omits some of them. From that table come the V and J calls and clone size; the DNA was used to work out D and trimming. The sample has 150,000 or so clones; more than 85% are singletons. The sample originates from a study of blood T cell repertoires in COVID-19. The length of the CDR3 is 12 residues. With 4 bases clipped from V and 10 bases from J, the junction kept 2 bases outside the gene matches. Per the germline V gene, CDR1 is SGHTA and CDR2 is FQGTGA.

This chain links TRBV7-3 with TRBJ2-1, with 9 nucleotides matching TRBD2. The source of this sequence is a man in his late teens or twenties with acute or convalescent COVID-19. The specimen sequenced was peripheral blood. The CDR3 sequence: CASSSGTSEQFF. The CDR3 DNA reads TGTGCCAGCAGCTCAGGGACTAGCGAGCAGTTCTTC.